This TCR beta chain was identified during a study of OX40 agonist ivuxolimab in advanced cancers. Some clones are missing from TCRdb's copy, which holds only in-frame ones; the method was immunoSEQ multiplex PCR. The table has around 46,000 clones, about 74% seen once. Germline V gene lookup returns CDR1 MNHNS and CDR2 SASEGT. Trimming pared 6 bases from V and 0 bases from J, leaving 9 bases between. The CDR3 spans 14 residues. This chain connects TRBV6-1 to TRBJ2-1, with D unresolved. The sequences come from CD4+ or CD8+ T cells sorted from blood, collected in a trial of the OX40 agonist ivuxolimab. This clonotype was obtained from an adult with an advanced solid tumor such as melanoma, head and neck, liver or kidney cancer. DNA for the CDR3: TGTGCCAGCAGCCCCTTTGGCTCCTACAATGAGCAGTTCTTC. As protein: CASSPFGSYNEQFF.